The clone carrying this TCR beta chain was picked up many times. What it recognizes is unknown. Sequencing ends 3 residues short of the CDR3 end; the germline J gene provides the rest. The source of the sample is a study of T cell clonality in common variable immunodeficiency. General observations from the study: Reportedly, TCR beta sequences from common variable immunodeficiency showed fewer deletions and N-nucleotide insertions.

Germline loops: CDR1 PRHDT, CDR2 FYEKMQ (reference sequence). This CDR3 comprises 16 residues. V shed 5 bases and J 2 bases; nucleotides not matched to a gene: 5. Some clones are missing from TCRdb's copy, which holds only in-frame ones; the method was immunoSEQ multiplex PCR. The table lists tens of thousands of clones, with no singletons. The sequence was obtained from a human donor with common variable immunodeficiency. J is TRBJ2-3 and V is TRBV13; the match to TRBD2 covers 12 bases. Specimen: peripheral blood mononuclear cells. CDR3 in amino acids: CASSSLAGGITDTQYF. The DNA read from the CDR3 is TGTGCCAGCAGCAGCCTAGCGGGGGGGATCACAGATACG.